A single T cell receptor beta chain is shown here with its context. Its antigen is not known. The data are from a study of spatial heterogeneity in lung cancer. Study-wide context: Sequence detection consistently recorded a greater number of beta-chain than alpha-chain sequences. Unique TCR and UMI combinations averaged more than ten appearances each in raw reads. Study conclusions and caveats: Resection saw ubiquitous expanded tumor TCRs appear in blood more than follow-up did.

Looked up from germline, CDR1 is MGHDK and CDR2 is SYGVNS. Deletions cut 6 bases from V and 12 bases from J, with 15 bases between. The length of the CDR3 is 12 residues. TCRdb used MiXCR to reprocess the 5' RACE reads, holding one entry per CDR3 protein. The repertoire holds around 110,000 distinct CDR3 sequences, with less than 15% as singletons. Regarding time point: blood at routine non-recurrence follow-up after resection. Whole RNA came from tumor, nontumor lung or frozen PBMC and was sequenced without being sorted. Sequenced here: PBMCs, sampled at follow-up. The TCR sequence derives from a male donor with early-stage non-small cell lung cancer. The chain links TRBV25-1 to TRBJ2-1; tentative D call: TRBD1 (6 bases). DNA for the CDR3: TGTGCCAGCAGGGGGGCCGCTTGGGGGCAGTTCTTC. It codes for CASRGAAWGQFF.